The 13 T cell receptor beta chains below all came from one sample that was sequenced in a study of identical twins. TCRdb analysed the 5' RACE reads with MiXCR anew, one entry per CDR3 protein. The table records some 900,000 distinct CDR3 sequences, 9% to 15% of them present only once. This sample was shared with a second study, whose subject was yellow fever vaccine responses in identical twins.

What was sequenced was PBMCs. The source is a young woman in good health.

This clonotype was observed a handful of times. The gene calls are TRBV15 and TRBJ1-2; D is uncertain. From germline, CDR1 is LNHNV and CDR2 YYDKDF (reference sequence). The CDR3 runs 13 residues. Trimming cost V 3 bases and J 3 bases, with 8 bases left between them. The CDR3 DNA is TGTGCCACCAGCAGCTCACAGTACTATGGCTACACCTTC. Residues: CATSSSQYYGYTF.

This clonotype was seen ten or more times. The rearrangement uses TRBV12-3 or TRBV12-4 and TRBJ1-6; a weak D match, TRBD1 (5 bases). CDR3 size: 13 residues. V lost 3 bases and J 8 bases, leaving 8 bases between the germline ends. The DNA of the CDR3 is TGTGCCAGCAGTTTGGAGACAGATTCACCCCTCCACTTT. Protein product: CASSLETDSPLHF.

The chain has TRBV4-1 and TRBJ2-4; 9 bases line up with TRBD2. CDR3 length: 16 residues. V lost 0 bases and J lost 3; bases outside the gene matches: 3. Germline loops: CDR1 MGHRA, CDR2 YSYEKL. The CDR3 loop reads CASSQDLAGNKNIQYF. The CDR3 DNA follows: TGCGCCAGCAGCCAAGACCTAGCGGGGAACAAAAACATTCAGTACTTC.

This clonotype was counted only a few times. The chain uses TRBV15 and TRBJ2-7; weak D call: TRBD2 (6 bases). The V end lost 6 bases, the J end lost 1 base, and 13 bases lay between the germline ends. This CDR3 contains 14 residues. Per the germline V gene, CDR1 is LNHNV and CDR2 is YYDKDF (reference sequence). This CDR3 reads CATSHGTPSYEQYF. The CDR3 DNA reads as TGTGCCACCAGTCACGGGACTCCTTCCTACGAGCAGTACTTC. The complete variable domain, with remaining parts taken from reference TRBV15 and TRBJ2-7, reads DAMVIQNPRYQVTQFGKPVTLSCSQTLNHNVMYWYQQKSSQAPKLLFHYYDKDFNNEADTPDNFQSRRPNTSFCFLDIRSPGLGDTAMYLCATSHGTPSYEQYFGPGTRLTVT.

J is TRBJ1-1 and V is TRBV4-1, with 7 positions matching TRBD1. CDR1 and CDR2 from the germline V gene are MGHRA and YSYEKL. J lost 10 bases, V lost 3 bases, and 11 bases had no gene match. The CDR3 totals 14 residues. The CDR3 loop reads CASSHSTGDGGAFF. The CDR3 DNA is TGCGCCAGCAGCCATTCTACAGGGGACGGAGGAGCTTTCTTT.

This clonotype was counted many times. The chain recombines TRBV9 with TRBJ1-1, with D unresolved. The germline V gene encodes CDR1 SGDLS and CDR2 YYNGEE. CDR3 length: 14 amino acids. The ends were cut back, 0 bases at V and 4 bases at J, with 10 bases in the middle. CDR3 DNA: TGTGCCAGCAGCGTAGGCGGATCGGGCACTGAAGCTTTCTTT. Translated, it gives CASSVGGSGTEAFF.

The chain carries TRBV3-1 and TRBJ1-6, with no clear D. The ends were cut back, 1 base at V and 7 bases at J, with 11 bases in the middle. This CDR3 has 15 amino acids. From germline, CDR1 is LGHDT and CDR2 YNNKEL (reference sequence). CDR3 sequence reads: CASSQGQNINSPLHF. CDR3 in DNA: TGTGCCAGCAGCCAAGGCCAAAATATCAATTCACCCCTCCACTTT.

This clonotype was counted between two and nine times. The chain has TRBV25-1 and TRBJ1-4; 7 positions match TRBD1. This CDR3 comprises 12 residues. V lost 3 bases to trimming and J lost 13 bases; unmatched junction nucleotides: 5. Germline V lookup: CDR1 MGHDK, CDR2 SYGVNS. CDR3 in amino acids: CASSDDRVALFF. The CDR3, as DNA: TGTGCCAGCAGTGACGACAGGGTGGCACTGTTTTTT. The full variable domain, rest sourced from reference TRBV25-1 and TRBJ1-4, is EADIYQTPRYLVIGTGKKITLECSQTMGHDKMYWYQQDPGMELHLIHYSYGVNSTEKGDLSSESTVSRIRTEHFPLTLESARPSHTSQYLCASSDDRVALFFGSGTQLSVL.

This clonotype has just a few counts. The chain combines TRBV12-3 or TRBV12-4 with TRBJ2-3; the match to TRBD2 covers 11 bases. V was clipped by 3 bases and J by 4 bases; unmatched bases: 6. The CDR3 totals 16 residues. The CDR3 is CASSFLAGGPPDTQYF. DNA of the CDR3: TGTGCCAGCAGTTTTTTAGCGGGAGGGCCACCAGATACGCAGTATTTT.

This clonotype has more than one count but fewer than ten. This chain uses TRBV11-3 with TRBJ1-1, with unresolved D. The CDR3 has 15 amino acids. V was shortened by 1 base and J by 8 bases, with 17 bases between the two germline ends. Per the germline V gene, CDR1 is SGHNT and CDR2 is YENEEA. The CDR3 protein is CASSLGLGGNAEAFF. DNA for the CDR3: TGTGCCAGCAGCTTAGGGTTAGGTGGCAATGCGGAAGCTTTCTTT.

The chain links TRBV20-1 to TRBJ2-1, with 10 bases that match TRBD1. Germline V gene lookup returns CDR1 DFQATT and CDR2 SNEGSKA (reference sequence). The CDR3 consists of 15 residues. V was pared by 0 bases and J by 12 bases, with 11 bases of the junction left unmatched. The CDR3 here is CSARDFLRGTGVQFF. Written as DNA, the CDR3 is TGCAGTGCTAGAGATTTCTTACGAGGGACAGGGGTGCAGTTCTTC.

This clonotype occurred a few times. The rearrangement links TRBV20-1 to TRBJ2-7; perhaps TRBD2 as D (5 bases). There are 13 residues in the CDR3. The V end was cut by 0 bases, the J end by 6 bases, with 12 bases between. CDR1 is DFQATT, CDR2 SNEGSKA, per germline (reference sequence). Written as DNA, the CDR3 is TGCAGTGCTAGAGAGGAAAGCGCGGGCGAGCAGTACTTC. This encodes CSAREESAGEQYF.

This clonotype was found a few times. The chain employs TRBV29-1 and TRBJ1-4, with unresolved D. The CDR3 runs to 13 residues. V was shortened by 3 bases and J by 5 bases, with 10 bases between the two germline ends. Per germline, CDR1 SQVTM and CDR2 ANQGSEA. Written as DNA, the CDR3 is TGCAGCGTTGAGGACGGCTTCAATGAAAAACTGTTTTTT. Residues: CSVEDGFNEKLFF. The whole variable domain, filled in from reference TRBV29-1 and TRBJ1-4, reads SAVISQKPSRDICQRGTSLTIQCQVDSQVTMMFWYRQQPGQSLTLIATANQGSEATYESGFVIDKFPISRPNLTFSTLTVSNMSPEDSSIYLCSVEDGFNEKLFFGSGTQLSVL.